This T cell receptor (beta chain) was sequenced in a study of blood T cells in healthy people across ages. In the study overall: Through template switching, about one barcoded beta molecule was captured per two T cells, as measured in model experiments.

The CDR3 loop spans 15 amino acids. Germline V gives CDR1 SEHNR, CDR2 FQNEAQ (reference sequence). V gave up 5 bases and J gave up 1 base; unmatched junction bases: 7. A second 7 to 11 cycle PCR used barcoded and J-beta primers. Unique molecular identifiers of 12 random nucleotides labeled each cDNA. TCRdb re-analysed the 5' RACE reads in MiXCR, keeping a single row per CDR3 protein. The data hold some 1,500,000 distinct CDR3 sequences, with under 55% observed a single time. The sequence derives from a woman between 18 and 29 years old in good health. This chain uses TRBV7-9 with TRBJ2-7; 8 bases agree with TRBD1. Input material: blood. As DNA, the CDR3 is TGTGCCAGCAGCCCCGGGACAGGAAATTCCTACGAGCAGTACTTC. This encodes CASSPGTGNSYEQYF.